What follows are 27 T cell receptor beta chains derived from one specimen sequenced in a study of blood T cells in healthy people across ages (dated by TCRdb to about 2015). The library was built by means of 5' RACE. The sample was run on an Illumina HiSeq 2500. A second PCR of roughly 7 to 11 cycles was performed with a sample-barcoded 5' primer and a J-beta primer mix. TCRdb reran the public reads through fastp at Q25 and MiXCR, keeping productive beta chains. Rows merge per CDR3 protein into single entries with the most common DNA and genes. Within this sample are roughly 720,000 distinct CDR3 sequences, with 50% to 65% of them counted one time only. Approximately 41% of the sample rests with the top ten. The sequencing sample was made of blood. These receptors all stem from an elderly man in good health.

This clonotype was detected only a few times. The chain employs TRBV5-1 and TRBJ2-3; D is perhaps TRBD1 or TRBD2 (5 bases each). The CDR3 runs to 14 residues. V was clipped by 2 bases and J by 4 bases, with 11 bases between them. Germline CDR1 reads SGHRS; CDR2 reads YFSETQ. In DNA, the CDR3 is TGCGCCAGCAGCTTTATGAGGGGCCCAGATACGCAGTATTTT. This translates into CASSFMRGPDTQYF.

The chain joins TRBV18 to TRBJ2-1; a weak D match, TRBD2 (6 bases). Germline CDR1 reads KGHSH; CDR2 reads LQKENI. Trimming cost V 2 bases and J 10 bases, with 15 bases left between them. The CDR3 is 14 amino acids. The CDR3 nucleotides read TGTGCCAGCTCACCAACGGAGGGCTCCTACGAGCAGTTCTTC. Protein product: CASSPTEGSYEQFF.

The chain recombines TRBV7-8 with TRBJ2-4; perhaps D is TRBD1 or TRBD2 (5 bases each). The CDR3 extends over 16 amino acids. Germline-derived CDR1 and CDR2 are SGHVS and FQNEAQ. Deletions cut 7 bases from V and 0 bases from J, with 16 bases between. Written as DNA, the CDR3 is TGTGCCAGCAACCCTAGCAGGGACCTAGCCAAAAACATTCAGTACTTC. Encoded protein: CASNPSRDLAKNIQYF.

This clonotype appeared a few times. The CDR3 sequence: CASSLRGQGETQYF. CDR3 DNA sequence: TGTGCCAGCAGTTTGCGGGGGCAGGGAGAGACCCAGTACTTC. V and J are TRBV12-3 or TRBV12-4 and TRBJ2-5; TRBD2 might be the D (7 bases). This CDR3 has 14 amino acids. The V gene lost 3 bases and the J gene lost 4 bases, with 12 bases spanning the gap.

The chain combines TRBV10-3 with TRBJ2-1; the D gene is possibly TRBD2 (6 bases). Germline V gene sequence: CDR1 ENHRY, CDR2 SYGVKD. This CDR3 spans 15 amino acids. V shed 2 bases and J shed 7 bases, with 15 bases lying between them. The CDR3 nucleotides read TGTGCCATCAGTGAGGCGGGATTCGTGAGAAATGAGCAGTTCTTC. Protein sequence: CAISEAGFVRNEQFF.

Worth noting for this clonotype: One junction end disagrees with the germline gene, perhaps due to a read error. The chain has TRBV6-5 and TRBJ1-5; no clear D. The CDR3 is 13 residues long. Germline V gene sequence: CDR1 MNHEY, CDR2 SVGAGI. The CDR3 region is CASSYYLGQPHHF. Written as DNA, the CDR3 is TGTGCCAGCAGTTACTACCTCGGTCAGCCCCATCATTTT.

This clonotype was picked up a small number of times. This chain joins TRBV20-1 and TRBJ1-5; D is undetermined. Trimming took off 5 bases at V and 0 bases at J, with 11 bases between the two ends. CDR3 size: 14 residues. Germline V gene data show CDR1 as DFQATT and CDR2 as SNEGSKA (reference sequence). The CDR3 protein is CSAYRGYSNQPQHF. The DNA of the CDR3 is TGCAGTGCTTACCGGGGTTATAGCAATCAGCCCCAGCATTTT.

This clonotype was found once. The rearrangement uses TRBV27 and TRBJ2-5; D unclear. Germline lookup yields CDR1 MNHEY and CDR2 SMNVEV (reference sequence). The CDR3 is 13 residues long. V lost 8 bases and J lost 1, with 11 bases in between. CDR3 coding DNA: TGTGCCAGCCGCAGAACGCTCCAAGAGACCCAGTACTTC. It is translated as CASRRTLQETQYF.

The chain links TRBV27 to TRBJ2-4, with D tentatively TRBD1 or TRBD2 (6 bases each). The J call may be wrong; the DNA end is better matched by TRBJ2-5. The germline CDR1 and CDR2 sequences are MNHEY and SMNVEV (reference sequence). The CDR3 is made up of 16 amino acids. The CDR3 region has the DNA TGTGCCAGCACGCGAGGGGGAGGATGGGGCCAAGAGACCCAGTACTTC. Amino acids: CASTRGGGWGQETQYF.

There are a few counts of this clonotype. V and J are TRBV13 and TRBJ2-7; possible D gene TRBD2, 5 bases. The germline V and J ends were trimmed by 6 bases and 7 bases, with 16 bases remaining between them. CDR1 and CDR2 from the germline V gene are PRHDT and FYEKMQ (reference sequence). This CDR3 region has 13 residues. This CDR3 reads CASSPTGRWEQYF. Here the CDR3 DNA reads TGTGCCAGCAGTCCGACGGGGAGATGGGAGCAGTACTTC.

The chain links TRBV28 to TRBJ2-1, with D possibly being TRBD2 (5 bases). V gave up 6 bases and J gave up 3 bases, with 15 bases separating them. Looked up from germline, CDR1 is MDHEN and CDR2 is SYDVKM. This CDR3 spans 15 amino acids. The CDR3 loop reads CASSLIPGFYNEQFF. The CDR3 nucleotides are TGTGCCAGCAGCCTTATCCCGGGGTTCTACAATGAGCAGTTCTTC. The full variable domain, in which reference TRBV28 and TRBJ2-1 provide the parts outside the CDR3, is DVKVTQSSRYLVKRTGEKVFLECVQDMDHENMFWYRQDPGLGLRLIYFSYDVKMKEKGDIPEGYSVSREKKERFSLILESASTNQTSMYLCASSLIPGFYNEQFFGPGTRLTVL.

This clonotype was detected only a few times. The chain carries TRBV7-2 and TRBJ1-2; 7 positions agree with TRBD1. This CDR3 comprises 16 residues. The junction had 11 bases not matched to a gene; V was cut back by 3 bases and J by 4 bases. CDR1 SGHTA and CDR2 FQGNSA come from the germline V gene. CDR3 sequence reads: CASSLFGTVRAYGYTF. CDR3 bases: TGTGCCAGCAGCTTGTTCGGGACAGTTCGGGCCTATGGCTACACCTTC.

This clonotype showed up just a few times. This chain's CDR3 is CASSTDRATEAFF. The CDR3 DNA follows: TGCGCCAGCAGCACCGACAGGGCCACTGAAGCTTTCTTT. The chain is built from TRBV5-1 and TRBJ1-1; 7 bases are shared with TRBD1. V shed 4 bases and J 4 bases; nucleotides not matched to a gene: 4. The CDR3 runs to 13 residues. CDR1 and CDR2 from the germline V gene are SGHRS and YFSETQ.

V and J are TRBV12-3 or TRBV12-4 and TRBJ2-1; 8 bases fit TRBD2. The CDR3 is 19 residues long. J lost 0 bases, V lost 3 bases, and 13 bases had no gene match. CDR3 in DNA: TGTGCCAGCAGTTTTCGACGTAGCGGGATAACCCTCTCCTACAATGAGCAGTTCTTC. This encodes CASSFRRSGITLSYNEQFF.

V is TRBV3-1 and J is TRBJ2-1; D possibly corresponds to TRBD2 (5 bases). CDR3 size: 14 residues. V lost 1 base and J 7 bases, leaving 11 bases between the germline ends. Germline CDR1 LGHDT, CDR2 YNNKEL (reference sequence). The CDR3 sequence is CASSQVLPGNEQFF. DNA of the CDR3: TGTGCCAGCAGCCAAGTCCTGCCGGGGAATGAGCAGTTCTTC.

The chain recombines TRBV4-1 with TRBJ1-1; 9 nucleotides line up with TRBD1. The J segment lost 0 bases and the V segment lost 2 bases, leaving 7 bases of the junction unmatched. This CDR3 is 17 amino acids long. Per the germline V gene, CDR1 is MGHRA and CDR2 is YSYEKL. The CDR3 loop reads CASSQRTGVVVNTEAFF. The CDR3 bases are TGCGCCAGCAGCCAACGGACAGGGGTTGTGGTGAACACTGAAGCTTTCTTT.

This clonotype has at least ten counts. This rearrangement joins TRBV3-1 to TRBJ2-1; D is unresolved. The CDR3 loop spans 14 amino acids. V lost 1 base to trimming and J lost 9 bases, with 13 bases between them. The germline V gene has CDR1 LGHDT and CDR2 YNNKEL (reference sequence). CDR3 in amino acids: CASSQADSKGEQFF. Here the CDR3 DNA reads TGTGCCAGCAGCCAAGCCGACTCCAAGGGTGAGCAGTTCTTC.

The chain combines TRBV5-1 with TRBJ2-7; no clear D gene. V was shortened by 0 bases and J by 7 bases, with 11 bases between the two germline ends. Germline V CDR1 and CDR2: SGHRS, YFSETQ. The CDR3 sequence is 13 residues long. CDR3 residues: CASSLEGLGEQYF. CDR3 DNA sequence: TGCGCCAGCAGCTTGGAGGGTCTCGGGGAGCAGTACTTC.

This clonotype was detected only a few times. The V gene is TRBV3-1, the J gene TRBJ1-2; tentative D call: TRBD1 (6 bases). The CDR3 is made up of 14 amino acids. CDR1 is LGHDT, CDR2 YNNKEL, per germline (reference sequence). Trimming shortened V by 4 bases and J by 3 bases, and 12 bases separated the two germline ends. Here the CDR3 DNA reads TGTGCCAGCAGCCGGGGGGGCAGCGACTATGGCTACACCTTC. It is translated as CASSRGGSDYGYTF.

This clonotype was observed a few times. This sequence joins TRBV5-1 and TRBJ2-7; TRBD2 matches 7 bases. The V gene end was trimmed by 3 bases and the J gene end by 10 bases; junction bases not matched to a gene: 19. This CDR3 is built from 16 residues. Looked up from germline, CDR1 is SGHRS and CDR2 is YFSETQ. The CDR3 is CASSSGGGSSGENQYF. Written as DNA, the CDR3 is TGCGCCAGCAGCTCCGGCGGGGGATCGAGCGGGGAGAACCAGTACTTC. The complete variable domain, with remaining parts taken from reference TRBV5-1 and TRBJ2-7, reads KAGVTQTPRYLIKTRGQQVTLSCSPISGHRSVSWYQQTPGQGLQFLFEYFSETQRNKGNFPGRFSGRQFSNSRSEMNVSTLELGDSALYLCASSSGGGSSGENQYFGPGTRLTVT.

The chain couples TRBV28 to TRBJ2-7, with a weak D call TRBD1 (5 bases). CDR1 MDHEN and CDR2 SYDVKM come from the germline V gene. The CDR3 is 14 residues long. The V and J ends lost 7 bases and 1 base respectively, with 14 bases between them. The CDR3 sequence is CASTLQQASYEQYF. The DNA for the CDR3 is TGTGCCAGCACCCTTCAACAGGCATCCTACGAGCAGTACTTC.

The chain joins TRBV7-9 to TRBJ2-3, with 7 bases aligning to TRBD1. The germline gives CDR1 SEHNR, CDR2 FQNEAQ (reference sequence). The CDR3 contains 15 residues. Trimming removed 5 bases from V and 1 base from J; junction bases left unmatched: 6. CDR3 bases: TGTGCCAGCAGCCCGACAGGGTTAGGCACAGATACGCAGTATTTT. Its translation is CASSPTGLGTDTQYF.

The DNA for the CDR3 is TGTGCCAGCAGCGGCGGGTTGCTGCCGGGCGCCGAGCAGTACTTC. It yields the protein CASSGGLLPGAEQYF. The chain employs TRBV13 and TRBJ2-5; D is perhaps TRBD2 (5 bases). The tail of the sequence fits TRBJ2-7 better, so the J call may be wrong. The germline CDR1 and CDR2 sequences are PRHDT and FYEKMQ (reference sequence). The CDR3 sequence is 15 residues long.

V and J are TRBV16 and TRBJ1-1, with a weak D call TRBD1 (5 bases). Germline V CDR1 and CDR2: KGHSY, FQNENV. V shed 8 bases and J shed 11 bases, with 12 bases lying between them. The length of the CDR3 is 10 residues. The CDR3 is CASGGSGAFF. DNA for the CDR3: TGTGCCAGCGGGGGGAGTGGGGCTTTCTTT.

The gene calls are TRBV5-1 and TRBJ2-6; D not certain. Trimming left V 3 bases short and J 0 bases short, with 10 bases between. Germline CDR1 SGHRS, CDR2 YFSETQ. The CDR3 has 16 residues. In DNA, the CDR3 is TGCGCCAGCAGCTCGACAAAAAACTCTGGGGCCAACGTCCTGACTTTC. Its protein product is CASSSTKNSGANVLTF.

This clonotype was recorded a few times. The chain carries TRBV2 and TRBJ2-1, with 8 bases identical to TRBD2. This CDR3 comprises 15 residues. V was clipped by 8 bases and J by 10 bases; unmatched bases: 16. CDR1 and CDR2 from the germline V gene are SNHLY and FYNNEI. CDR3 DNA sequence: TGTGCCAGCCTCCTAGAGGTAGCGGGACAAGGGGAGCAGTTCTTC. This sequence encodes CASLLEVAGQGEQFF.

The rearrangement joins TRBV5-1 to TRBJ2-3, with D possibly being TRBD2 (6 bases). Germline CDR1 SGHRS, CDR2 YFSETQ. This CDR3 has 16 amino acids. The V and J ends lost 4 bases and 0 bases respectively, with 15 bases between them. Written as DNA, the CDR3 is TGCGCCAGCAGCCATGACGGGGGTGGGAGCACAGATACGCAGTATTTT. It yields the protein CASSHDGGGSTDTQYF.